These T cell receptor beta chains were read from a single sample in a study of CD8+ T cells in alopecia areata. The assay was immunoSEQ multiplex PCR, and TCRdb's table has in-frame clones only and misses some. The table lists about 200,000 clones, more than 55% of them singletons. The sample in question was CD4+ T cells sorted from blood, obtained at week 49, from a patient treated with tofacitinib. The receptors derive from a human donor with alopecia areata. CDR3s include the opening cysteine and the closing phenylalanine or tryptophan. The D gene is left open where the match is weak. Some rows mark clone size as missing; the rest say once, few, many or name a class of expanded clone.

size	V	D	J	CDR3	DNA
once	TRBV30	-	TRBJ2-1	CAWTLSSVEQFF	TGTGCCTGGACCTTATCCAGTGTCGAGCAGTTCTTC
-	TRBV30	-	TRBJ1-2	CAWSVMGGNYGYTF	TGTGCCTGGAGTGTAATGGGTGGAAACTATGGCTACACCTTC
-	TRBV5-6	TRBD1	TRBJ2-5	CASSLQGERETQYF	TGTGCCAGCAGCTTGCAGGGGGAGAGAGAGACCCAGTACTTC
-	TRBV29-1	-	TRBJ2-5	CSGRGGETQYF	TGCAGCGGCCGCGGAGGAGAGACCCAGTACTTC
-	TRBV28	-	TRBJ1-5	CASSLWQGTQPQHF	TGTGCCAGCAGTTTATGGCAGGGTACTCAGCCCCAGCATTTT
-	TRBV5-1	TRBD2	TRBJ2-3	CASSSGTRSTDTQYF	TGCGCCAGCAGCTCCGGGACTAGGAGCACAGATACGCAGTATTTT
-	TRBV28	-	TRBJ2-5	CASTLPGGGTETQYF	TGTGCCAGCACCCTACCAGGGGGGGGTACAGAGACCCAGTACTTC
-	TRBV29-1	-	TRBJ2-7	CSVGDGPYEQYF	TGCAGCGTAGGGGACGGGCCCTACGAGCAGTACTTC
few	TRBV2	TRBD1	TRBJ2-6	CASRAGTGGGANVLTF	TGTGCCAGCAGAGCCGGGACAGGGGGTGGGGCCAACGTCCTGACTTTC
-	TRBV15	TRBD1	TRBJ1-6	CATSSHPGQTNSPLHF	TGTGCCACCAGCAGTCACCCGGGACAGACTAATTCACCCCTCCACTTT
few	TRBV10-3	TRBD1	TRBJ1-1	CAISESAGQLNTEAFF	TGTGCCATCAGTGAGAGCGCGGGACAGTTGAACACTGAAGCTTTCTTT
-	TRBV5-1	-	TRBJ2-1	CASSLAFGNEQFF	TGCGCCAGCAGCTTGGCCTTCGGGAATGAGCAGTTCTTC
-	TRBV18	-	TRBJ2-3	CASSPVSTDTQYF	TGTGCCAGCTCACCAGTCAGCACAGATACGCAGTATTTT
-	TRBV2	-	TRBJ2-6	CASSLQVSGANVLTF	TGTGCCAGCAGTCTACAGGTCTCTGGGGCCAACGTCCTGACTTTC
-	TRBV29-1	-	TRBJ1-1	CSVGGRDNEAFF	TGCAGCGTTGGGGGACGGGACAACGAAGCTTTCTTT
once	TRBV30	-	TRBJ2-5	CAWTTQETQYF	TGTGCCTGGACCACACAAGAGACCCAGTACTTC